This T cell receptor (beta chain) originates from a study of T cell repertoires in cytomegalovirus infection (dated by TCRdb to between 2019 and 2020). Describing the broader study: Because public TCR beta signatures pointed to carriage of CMV infection together with the matching HLA type, the HLA type of each donor mattered for the analysis. The investigation overall reported the following: The ex vivo response was dominated by HLA-C-restricted CMV-specific TCR beta clonotypes, which also provided the single most frequent clonotype in two of eight donors. Cumulative frequency of public TCR beta family members discriminated carriers of CMV infection plus the relevant HLA type in this cohort and an independent approximately 370-donor cohort.

This clonotype was detected many times. Its antigen remains undetermined. Within one base of it there is no much larger clone, and no base qualities were kept. V was cut back by 2 bases and J by 9 bases, leaving a gap of 5 bases between them. CDR1 SGHTA and CDR2 FQGNSA were looked up in the germline V gene. Counted from cysteine to phenylalanine, this CDR3 has 12 amino acids. The sequence is cut down to CDR3 DNA, 36 bases in frame from base 1. The instrument was an Illumina HiSeq 1500. TCRdb reworked the public reads: Q25 trimming with fastp, MiXCR clone assembly, productive beta chains retained. CDR3 protein sequences are deduplicated, and each keeps its most common genes and DNA. In this sample the table shows under 850,000 distinct CDR3 sequences, roughly 36% of which occur a single time. More than 2.5% of the sample is taken by the ten largest.

This chain joins TRBV7-2 to TRBJ1-6, with an unclear D gene assignment. The receptor's source is a human donor in good health (CMV status not recorded). Some clones in this sample may be carry-over from other donors' samples. The source material was PBMCs. The nucleotide sequence is given as TGTGCCAGCAGCTTAATGGGTTCACCCCTCCACTTT. Its protein product is CASSLMGSPLHF. The full variable domain, completed from the reference TRBV7-2 and TRBJ1-6 proteins outside the CDR3, reads GAGVSQSPSNKVTEKGKDVELRCDPISGHTALYWYRQSLGQGLEFLIYFQGNSAPDKSGLPSDRFSAERTGGSVSTLTIQRTQQEDSAVYLCASSLMGSPLHFGNGTRLTVT.